These 29 T cell receptor beta chains were all obtained from the same sample, sequenced in a study of cytomegalovirus exposure and HLA in healthy donors. Profiling relied on immunoSEQ multiplex PCR, and the TCRdb table lists in-frame clones only, not all of them. The data contain around 180,000 clones, 86% of them singletons. Specimen: PBMCs. The receptor source for this set is a woman between 18 and 30 years old in good health and CMV-seronegative.

The rearrangement links TRBV19 to TRBJ1-5, with no clear D. The CDR3 runs 16 residues. Looked up from germline, CDR1 is LNHDA and CDR2 is SQIVND (reference sequence). Between the trimmed V and J ends, which lost 4 bases and 2 bases, there was a span of 15 bases. The CDR3 DNA reads as TGTGCCAGTAGTAGAGATTCCTTGTATGGCAATCAGCCCCAGCATTTT. Its protein product is CASSRDSLYGNQPQHF.

V is TRBV27 and J is TRBJ1-2; 11 bases line up with TRBD1. The V gene's germline CDR1 is MNHEY and CDR2 SMNVEV (reference sequence). There are 15 residues in the CDR3. Germline trimming cut 6 bases from V and 4 bases from J; bases unmatched to any gene: 7. The CDR3, as DNA: TGTGCCAGCAGCCCCGGGACAGGGGGGCCCTATGGCTACACCTTC. Amino acids: CASSPGTGGPYGYTF.

The CDR3: CASNPDEAGNTF. In DNA, the CDR3 is TGTGCCAGCAACCCTGATGAAGCAGGGAACACCTTC. This sequence joins TRBV7-9 and TRBJ1-2; D is possibly TRBD1 (5 bases). The germline V gene encodes CDR1 SEHNR and CDR2 FQNEAQ (reference sequence). V gave up 7 bases and J gave up 12 bases, with 18 bases separating them. The CDR3 is made up of 12 amino acids.

This chain links TRBV7-9 with TRBJ2-7; the D is unclear. Per germline, CDR1 SEHNR and CDR2 FQNEAQ (reference sequence). The CDR3 length is 13 residues. V was shortened by 0 bases and J by 3 bases, with 6 bases between the two germline ends. The CDR3 region is CASSLAEFYEQYF. In DNA form, the CDR3 reads TGTGCCAGCAGCTTAGCAGAGTTCTACGAGCAGTACTTC.

The V gene is TRBV11-2, the J gene TRBJ2-3; 8 bases line up with TRBD2. The J segment lost 0 bases and the V segment lost 1 base, leaving 9 bases of the junction unmatched. Germline-derived CDR1 and CDR2 are SGHAT and FQNNGV. The CDR3 is 18 amino acids. The CDR3 protein is CASSLGRGGQISTDTQYF. The CDR3 nucleotides are TGTGCCAGCAGCTTAGGGCGCGGGGGGCAGATTAGCACAGATACGCAGTATTTT.

The chain employs TRBV6-5 and TRBJ1-2; the D gene is possibly TRBD1 (5 bases). This CDR3 has 16 residues. V was cut by 0 bases and J by 5 bases, with 16 bases left in between. CDR1 and CDR2 (germline): MNHEY, SVGAGI. CDR3 nucleotide sequence: TGTGCCAGCAGTTACTCTGGGGCAGAACCAGTTTATGGCTACACCTTC. Protein sequence: CASSYSGAEPVYGYTF.

The chain couples TRBV9 to TRBJ1-5; D perhaps matches TRBD1 (5 bases). The CDR3 runs to 14 residues. Germline lookup yields CDR1 SGDLS and CDR2 YYNGEE. V lost 3 bases and J 6 bases, leaving 13 bases between the germline ends. CDR3 coding DNA: TGTGCCAGCAGCGGAGGAGGGGTAACTCAGCCCCAGCATTTT. Amino acids: CASSGGGVTQPQHF.

This clone was observed at least ten times. V gene TRBV14 combines with J gene TRBJ2-1; a possible D gene is TRBD2 (5 bases). The germline V gene encodes CDR1 SGHDN and CDR2 FVKESK. CDR3 length: 15 amino acids. V lost 5 bases and J 4 bases, leaving 15 bases between the germline ends. The CDR3 reads CASSGFSGQYNEQFF. The CDR3 nucleotides read TGTGCCAGCAGCGGTTTCAGCGGTCAGTACAATGAGCAGTTCTTC.

This clone was counted a single time. This chain's CDR3 is CASSSPGPRGWETQYF. The CDR3 bases are TGCGCCAGCAGCTCGCCGGGCCCTAGGGGCTGGGAGACCCAGTACTTC. This chain joins TRBV5-1 and TRBJ2-5; weak D call: TRBD1 (5 bases). Trimming pared 3 bases from V and 5 bases from J, leaving 20 bases between. Per germline, CDR1 SGHRS and CDR2 YFSETQ. The CDR3 is 16 residues long.

The chain links TRBV4-1 to TRBJ2-5; 8 bases are shared with TRBD1. Germline-derived CDR1 and CDR2 are MGHRA and YSYEKL. The CDR3 has 14 amino acids. With V trimmed by 0 bases and J by 8 bases, 5 bases remained unmatched. CDR3 in amino acids: CASSQDRTGRTQYF. The DNA for the CDR3 is TGCGCCAGCAGCCAAGATCGGACAGGGAGAACCCAGTACTTC.

This rearrangement joins TRBV10-3 to TRBJ2-5, with TRBD2 as a possible D gene (5 bases). Germline assignment: CDR1 ENHRY and CDR2 SYGVKD. V was cut by 6 bases and J by 3 bases, with 17 bases left in between. The CDR3 sequence is 15 residues long. Here the CDR3 DNA reads TGTGCCATCAGACTTTCCCTCGGAGGCGAAGAGACCCAGTACTTC. It translates to CAIRLSLGGEETQYF.

The chain couples TRBV5-1 to TRBJ2-7; the D gene is possibly TRBD1 (6 bases). Germline V lookup: CDR1 SGHRS, CDR2 YFSETQ. Between the trimmed V and J ends, which lost 2 bases and 4 bases, there was a span of 13 bases. The CDR3 extends over 14 amino acids. In DNA, the CDR3 is TGCGCCAGCAGCTTACAGGGCCCGCCGTACGAGCAGTACTTC. Residues: CASSLQGPPYEQYF.

This clone was seen more than once but under ten times. V usage is TRBV7-2 and J usage is TRBJ1-1; D not certain. The germline gives CDR1 SGHTA, CDR2 FQGNSA. Trimming left V 3 bases short and J 0 bases short, with 11 bases between. The CDR3 loop spans 15 amino acids. The CDR3 DNA sequence: TGTGCCAGCAGCTTGGCAGGTTCCATGAACACTGAAGCTTTCTTT. It is translated as CASSLAGSMNTEAFF.

The V gene is TRBV7-9, the J gene TRBJ2-3; D is possibly TRBD2 (5 bases). Germline assignment: CDR1 SEHNR and CDR2 FQNEAQ (reference sequence). V dropped 5 bases and J dropped 6 bases, with 9 bases sitting between them. CDR3 length: 12 residues. The CDR3 here is CASSADFDTQYF. DNA of the CDR3: TGTGCCAGCAGCGCGGACTTCGATACGCAGTATTTT.

A note on this clone: The sample has other DNA sequences that encode this CDR3 too. The genes are TRBV6-6 and TRBJ1-1, with 11 bases identical to TRBD1. Germline CDR1 reads MNHNY; CDR2 reads SVGAGI (reference sequence). The trim removed 2 bases at V and 3 bases at J, leaving 5 bases unmatched. The CDR3 totals 16 residues. CDR3 sequence reads: CASSYPDRGLDTEAFF. For the CDR3, the DNA is TGTGCCAGCAGTTACCCGGACAGGGGGCTCGACACTGAAGCTTTCTTT.

V usage is TRBV2 and J usage is TRBJ2-1, with TRBD2 matching over 12 bases. CDR1 and CDR2 from the germline V gene are SNHLY and FYNNEI. Trimming took 3 bases from V and 9 from J; bases not matched to a gene: 9. The CDR3 is 16 residues long. The CDR3 here is CASSEASGGEFVEQFF. The CDR3 nucleotides read TGTGCCAGCAGTGAGGCTAGCGGGGGGGAGTTCGTTGAGCAGTTCTTC.

V gene TRBV5-6 combines with J gene TRBJ2-3, with 11 positions matching TRBD2. The CDR3 totals 16 residues. The V gene's germline CDR1 is SGHDT and CDR2 YYEEEE. The trim removed 1 base at V and 6 bases at J, leaving 7 bases unmatched. CDR3 region: CASSLWSTSGIDTQYF. Here the CDR3 DNA reads TGTGCCAGCAGCTTGTGGTCGACTAGCGGGATCGATACGCAGTATTTT.

This chain joins TRBV6-6 and TRBJ2-1; tentatively, D is TRBD1 (6 bases). The CDR3 is 12 amino acids. V was shortened by 6 bases and J by 7 bases, with 10 bases between the two germline ends. Germline values: CDR1 MNHNY, CDR2 SVGAGI (reference sequence). CDR3 protein: CASSHRVNEQFF. For the CDR3, the DNA is TGTGCCAGCAGCCACAGGGTTAATGAGCAGTTCTTC.

This chain joins TRBV7-9 and TRBJ2-1, with TRBD2 as a possible D gene (5 bases). Trimming shortened V by 3 bases and J by 8 bases, and 14 bases separated the two germline ends. CDR1 and CDR2 from the germline V gene are SEHNR and FQNEAQ (reference sequence). The CDR3 runs to 14 residues. CDR3 coding DNA: TGTGCCAGCAGCTTTCTCGGGGTGGACGATGAGCAGTTCTTC. Translating gives CASSFLGVDDEQFF.

With respect to this clone: This sample also contains other DNA sequences that code for the same CDR3. The CDR3 region has the DNA TGCGCCAGCAGCTTGGTGCAGGGGTTGAACACTGAAGCTTTCTTT. Translated, it gives CASSLVQGLNTEAFF. This chain links TRBV5-1 with TRBJ1-1, with D possibly matching TRBD1 (6 bases). Germline V CDR1 and CDR2: SGHRS, YFSETQ. The CDR3 sequence is 15 residues long. Trimming shortened V by 0 bases and J by 0 bases, and 9 bases separated the two germline ends. The full variable domain, its missing parts supplied by reference TRBV5-1 and TRBJ1-1, is KAGVTQTPRYLIKTRGQQVTLSCSPISGHRSVSWYQQTPGQGLQFLFEYFSETQRNKGNFPGRFSGRQFSNSRSEMNVSTLELGDSALYLCASSLVQGLNTEAFFGQGTRLTVV.

The chain joins TRBV7-8 to TRBJ1-1, with a tentative D call TRBD1 (6 bases). Germline-derived CDR1 and CDR2 are SGHVS and FQNEAQ. The V and J ends lost 4 bases and 1 base respectively, with 10 bases between them. The CDR3 is 14 amino acids. CDR3 region: CASSSTGPNTEAFF. Written as DNA, the CDR3 is TGTGCCAGCAGCTCGACAGGTCCGAACACTGAAGCTTTCTTT.

Only a few counts were recorded for this clone. The chain joins TRBV30 to TRBJ1-1; maybe TRBD1 (5 bases). The V end lost 3 bases, the J end lost 0 bases, and 8 bases lay between the germline ends. The CDR3 has 13 amino acids. Per the germline V gene, CDR1 is GTSNPN and CDR2 is SVGIG (reference sequence). The CDR3 nucleotides are TGTGCCTGGAGGATAGGGGTGAACACTGAAGCTTTCTTT. The encoded protein is CAWRIGVNTEAFF.

The chain has TRBV5-1 and TRBJ1-1; tentatively, D is TRBD1 (5 bases). The CDR3 length is 14 residues. V was shortened by 6 bases and J by 4 bases, with 16 bases between the two germline ends. The germline V gene has CDR1 SGHRS and CDR2 YFSETQ. CDR3 nucleotides: TGCGCCAGCACCCTCCGGGACTTAACCACTGAAGCTTTCTTT. Residues: CASTLRDLTTEAFF.

This chain links TRBV27 with TRBJ1-1; D is uncertain. The CDR3 runs to 15 residues. V dropped 5 bases and J dropped 0 bases, with 13 bases sitting between them. Germline CDR1 reads MNHEY; CDR2 reads SMNVEV (reference sequence). CDR3 sequence: CASSPGIGMNTEAFF. CDR3 in DNA: TGTGCCAGCAGTCCCGGGATAGGCATGAACACTGAAGCTTTCTTT.

The chain is built from TRBV27 and TRBJ2-7, with a weak D call TRBD1 (5 bases). Germline-derived CDR1 and CDR2 are MNHEY and SMNVEV (reference sequence). The CDR3 runs to 15 residues. The germline V and J ends were trimmed by 3 bases and 3 bases, with 15 bases remaining between them. The CDR3 DNA sequence: TGTGCCAGCAGTTTCCGGAATGGGGCCGGCTACGAGCAGTACTTC. Encoded protein: CASSFRNGAGYEQYF.

The gene calls are TRBV2 and TRBJ1-2; D gene ambiguous. The CDR3 loop spans 12 amino acids. CDR1 and CDR2 from the germline V gene are SNHLY and FYNNEI. V was shortened by 8 bases and J by 2 bases, with 9 bases between the two germline ends. CDR3 sequence reads: CASSPLNYGYTF. In DNA form, the CDR3 reads TGTGCCAGCTCCCCTCTCAACTATGGCTACACCTTC.

The chain links TRBV10-1 to TRBJ2-7, with a possible D match to TRBD2 (6 bases). Trimming shortened V by 2 bases and J by 7 bases, and 12 bases separated the two germline ends. The CDR3 contains 13 residues. CDR1 is WNHNN, CDR2 SYGVQD, per germline (reference sequence). The CDR3 loop reads CASSEKMGGEQYF. The DNA of the CDR3 is TGCGCCAGCAGTGAGAAAATGGGGGGAGAGCAGTACTTC.

V is TRBV27 and J is TRBJ1-3; D ambiguous. The ends were cut back, 3 bases at V and 0 bases at J, with 15 bases in the middle. From germline, CDR1 is MNHEY and CDR2 SMNVEV (reference sequence). The CDR3 is 17 amino acids. CDR3 nucleotides: TGTGCCAGCAGTTTGAGAGCAGGTTCCTTCTCTGGAAACACCATATATTTT. Translated, it gives CASSLRAGSFSGNTIYF.

This sequence joins TRBV6-1 and TRBJ1-2, with 7 bases identical to TRBD1. CDR1 is MNHNS and CDR2 is SASEGT in the germline V gene. The CDR3 is 16 residues long. The junction had 8 bases not matched to a gene; V was cut back by 0 bases and J by 4 bases. DNA of the CDR3: TGTGCCAGCAGTGAAGCGGCCCAGACAGGGCTCTATGGCTACACCTTC. It translates to CASSEAAQTGLYGYTF.